These T cell receptor beta chains were read from a single sample in a study of HIV-infected children after antiretroviral therapy interruption. Each CDR3 protein gets one entry after TCRdb re-called the 3' RACE reads with MiXCR. The table has about 40,000 distinct CDR3 sequences, less than 8.5% seen once. The source material was CD45RA+ CD4+ T cells from PBMCs, pooled from several time points, sampled from a donor given antiretroviral therapy, either interrupted or continuous. These receptors were taken from a pool of human donors with HIV. Each CDR3 is given with its conserved first and last residue. A D gene is named only where the DNA matches it firmly. A row's size may be missing; if present it is once, few, many or a size class.

NA	NA	TRBV5-5	TRBJ2-6	CASSFYRAREAGANVLTF	TGTGCCAGCAGCTTCTACCGTGCCCGTGAAGCTGGGGCCAACGTCCTGACTTTC
NA	NA	TRBV23-1	TRBJ2-2	CASSRVDGLFF	TGCGCCAGCAGTCGCGTAGACGGGCTGTTTTTT
many	NA	TRBV5-1	TRBJ2-7	CASSSGVGYEQYF	TGCGCCAGCAGCTCGGGGGTGGGCTACGAGCAGTACTTC
medium-sized	TRBD2	TRBV6-2/TRBV6-3	TRBJ2-6	CASSYSLAGVSGANVLTF	TGTGCCAGCAGTTACTCCTTAGCGGGGGTCTCGGGGGCCAACGTCCTGACTTTC
many	TRBD1	TRBV19	TRBJ2-6	CASRRTGAISGANVLTF	TGTGCCAGTCGCAGGACAGGGGCCATCTCTGGGGCCAACGTCCTGACTTTC
NA	NA	TRBV5-1	TRBJ1-6	CASSVAGLFAYNSPLHF	TGCGCCAGCAGCGTTGCGGGACTCTTTGCCTATAATTCACCCCTCCACTTT
many	NA	TRBV10-1	TRBJ1-1	CASSAQPPEAFF	TGCGCCAGCAGTGCCCAGCCACCAGAAGCTTTCTTT
many	NA	TRBV20-1	TRBJ1-3	CGARDRQWGNTLYF	TGTGGTGCTAGGGATCGACAGTGGGGAAATACGCTCTATTTT
many	NA	TRBV20-1	TRBJ2-1	CSARAAVSYNEQFF	TGCAGTGCTAGGGCTGCTGTCTCCTACAATGAGCAGTTCTTC
few	TRBD2	TRBV3-1	TRBJ2-2	CASSQGLAGVKLFF	TGTGCCAGCAGCCAGGGACTAGCGGGAGTCAAGCTGTTTTTT
many	NA	TRBV5-1	TRBJ1-4	CASSLKGSNNEKLFF	TGCGCCAGCAGCTTAAAGGGGTCCAATAATGAAAAACTGTTTTTT
NA	TRBD2	TRBV19	TRBJ2-3	CASQTSGGTDTQYF	TGTGCCAGTCAAACTAGCGGGGGCACAGATACGCAGTATTTT
few	NA	TRBV27	TRBJ1-1	CASRDIGTEAFF	TGTGCCAGCAGGGACATAGGGACTGAAGCTTTCTTT
NA	TRBD2	TRBV11-2	TRBJ2-7	CASSLTLAGDRAYEQYF	TGTGCCAGCAGCTTAACCCTAGCGGGAGACCGCGCCTACGAGCAGTACTTC
NA	NA	TRBV19	TRBJ1-2	CASSTRDFDGYTF	TGTGCCAGTAGTACCCGGGACTTCGATGGCTACACCTTC
many	NA	TRBV28	TRBJ1-5	CASSSPAEGNQPQHF	TGTGCCAGCAGTTCACCCGCCGAGGGCAATCAGCCCCAGCATTTT
many	NA	TRBV29-1	TRBJ1-1	CSVHRAEAFF	TGCAGCGTCCACCGCGCTGAAGCTTTCTTT
NA	TRBD2	TRBV11-2	TRBJ2-1	CASSLVPSGRAEEVNEQFF	TGTGCCAGCAGCTTAGTTCCTAGCGGGAGAGCCGAGGAGGTGAATGAGCAGTTCTTC
NA	TRBD2	TRBV28	TRBJ2-7	CASSSASGPYEQYF	TGTGCCAGCAGTTCGGCTAGCGGACCCTACGAGCAGTACTTC
NA	TRBD2	TRBV2	TRBJ2-3	CASKAGLFSDTQYF	TGTGCCAGCAAGGCGGGACTATTCTCAGATACGCAGTATTTT
many	NA	TRBV11-1	TRBJ2-3	CASSLTRTDFTDTQYF	TGTGCCAGCAGCCTGACACGGACCGACTTCACAGATACGCAGTATTTT
few	NA	TRBV5-1	TRBJ2-7	CASSSPRDGAKKEQYF	TGCGCCAGCAGCTCACCCCGGGACGGGGCCAAGAAGGAGCAGTACTTC
many	NA	TRBV10-3	TRBJ1-4	CAIKERQEEKLFF	TGTGCCATCAAAGAGAGACAGGAGGAAAAACTGTTTTTT
many	TRBD1	TRBV24-1	TRBJ2-3	CATSDWTGSTDTQYF	TGTGCCACCAGTGATTGGACAGGGAGCACAGATACGCAGTATTTT
many	NA	TRBV16	TRBJ2-3	CASSQGGSQKTLYF	TGTGCCAGCAGCCAAGGGGGGAGTCAAAAAACCTTGTACTTT
many	TRBD1	TRBV14	TRBJ2-7	CASSLRTGLYEQYF	TGTGCCAGCAGCCTCCGGACAGGGTTATACGAGCAGTACTTC